Listed below are T cell receptor beta chains from one sample, sequenced in a study of early T cells in non-severe SARS-CoV-2 infection. MiXCR was run by TCRdb on the 5' RACE reads, yielding one entry per CDR3 protein. The sample comprises 45,000 to 65,000 distinct CDR3 sequences, over 8% of which are singletons, and 4.2% rests with the top ten. The sample comprised whole blood. The origin of the receptors is an adult who was a healthcare worker with PCR-confirmed SARS-CoV-2 infection or an uninfected control (not recorded which). The CDR3 runs from the conserved cysteine through the conserved F or W. The D gene is left open where the match is weak. The size of a clone is reported for some rows only, either as once, few or many, or as a class for expanded clones.

CDR3nt | CDR3aa | v_gene | d_gene | abundance | j_gene
TGTGCCAGCGAGCTGACGGGGTCCTACGAGCAGTACTTC | CASELTGSYEQYF | TRBV7-2 | - | many | TRBJ2-7
TGTGCCAGCAGCTTTTCAGGGAGCCAAGAGACCCAGTACTTC | CASSFSGSQETQYF | TRBV5-6 | - | - | TRBJ2-5
TGTGCCAGCTCACCACCGCCCAGCGGGAGCTCCTACAATGAGCAGTTCTTC | CASSPPPSGSSYNEQFF | TRBV18 | TRBD2 | few | TRBJ2-1
TGTGCCAGCCGGGACTACGAGCAGTACTTC | CASRDYEQYF | TRBV2 | - | - | TRBJ2-7
TGTGCCAGCAGCTCCACTGGACAGGGTGGTTCACCCCTCCACTTT | CASSSTGQGGSPLHF | TRBV5-4 | TRBD1 | many | TRBJ1-6
TGTGCCAGCAGCCTAATCGGGACACCGGAGACCGGTGAGCAGTTCTTC | CASSLIGTPETGEQFF | TRBV27 | - | few | TRBJ2-1
TGCGCCAGCAGCCCATACACAGAAACAGATACGCAGTATTTT | CASSPYTETDTQYF | TRBV5-1 | - | many | TRBJ2-3
TGCGCCAGCAGCTTAAGACAGGACTCCACCTACGAGCAGTACTTC | CASSLRQDSTYEQYF | TRBV5-1 | - | few | TRBJ2-7
TGTGCCAGCAGCCAACTCGTCACTAGCGGGGGGAGCACAGATACGCAGTATTTT | CASSQLVTSGGSTDTQYF | TRBV4-2 | TRBD2 | many | TRBJ2-3
TGTGCCAGCAGCTTAGCGACCTCCTACGAGCAGTACTTC | CASSLATSYEQYF | TRBV7-9 | - | many | TRBJ2-7
TGCGCCAGCAGCCTACAGGGAAACACCGGGGAGCTGTTTTTT | CASSLQGNTGELFF | TRBV5-1 | - | - | TRBJ2-2
TGTGCCACCAGCAGAGAAGACACAGATACGCAGTATTTT | CATSREDTDTQYF | TRBV15 | - | many | TRBJ2-3
- | CASSSSAEGDTQYF | TRBV5-6 | - | many | TRBJ2-3
TGTGCCAGCAGCCAAGGCCTTTCCTACGAGCAGTACTTC | CASSQGLSYEQYF | TRBV3-1 | - | - | TRBJ2-7
TGTGCCAGCACCACAGGGGGGTCTAGCTCCTACAATGAGCAGTTCTTC | CASTTGGSSSYNEQFF | TRBV9 | TRBD1 | few | TRBJ2-1
TGTGCCAGCAGCCCCGGGAACGGAATTTCGACCCAGTACTTC | CASSPGNGISTQYF | TRBV2 | - | many | TRBJ2-5
TGTGCCAGCAGCGTCCGGGAGGCCCACTACAATGAGCAGTTCTTC | CASSVREAHYNEQFF | TRBV11-3 | TRBD2 | many | TRBJ2-1
TGTGCCACCAGTGACTCCACAGGGGGCGACAATTCACCCCTCCACTTT | CATSDSTGGDNSPLHF | TRBV24-1 | TRBD1 | - | TRBJ1-6
TGTGCCAGCAGGGACACCGGGGAGCTGTTTTTT | CASRDTGELFF | TRBV6-2/TRBV6-3 | - | many | TRBJ2-2
TGTGCCAGCAGTGACCCACAGGGGAAGGTTCAAGGGCCGTACTTC | CASSDPQGKVQGPYF | TRBV6-6 | TRBD1 | many | TRBJ2-7
TGTGCCAGCAGTGAAGCCTCAGCACGGTGGGCCTATGGCTACACCTTC | CASSEASARWAYGYTF | TRBV2 | - | few | TRBJ1-2
TGTGCCAGCAGACCCTGGGGCCTCACAGATACGCAGTATTTT | CASRPWGLTDTQYF | TRBV14 | - | - | TRBJ2-3
TGCAGCGTTGAAGATCAGGAAGGGGACCTCCACGAGCAGTACTTC | CSVEDQEGDLHEQYF | TRBV29-1 | - | few | TRBJ2-7
TGTGCCACCGTAGCGGGACCGAACACCGGGGAGCTGTTTTTT | CATVAGPNTGELFF | TRBV2 | TRBD2 | many | TRBJ2-2
TGTGCCAGCGGGGTAGCGGGAGTTGGGGAGACCCAGTACTTC | CASGVAGVGETQYF | TRBV7-8 | TRBD2 | few | TRBJ2-5
TGCAGTGCTAGAGCTTCGGACAGGGCCTACGAGCAGTACTTC | CSARASDRAYEQYF | TRBV20-1 | TRBD1 | many | TRBJ2-7
TGTGCCAGCAGTACGGGACTTGGTGGCGGGGAGCTGTTTTTT | CASSTGLGGGELFF | TRBV6-1 | - | many | TRBJ2-2
TGTGCCAGCAGTGAAGAGGGGGGGGCCGTGGCAGATACGCAGTATTTT | CASSEEGGAVADTQYF | TRBV6-1 | - | - | TRBJ2-3
TGTGCCACCCAACGACTAGCGGGAGGGCCCGCAGATACGCAGTATTTT | CATQRLAGGPADTQYF | TRBV7-2 | TRBD2 | many | TRBJ2-3
TGCAGTGCTAGTCATGGACGGGATCAGCCCCAGCATTTT | CSASHGRDQPQHF | TRBV20-1 | - | many | TRBJ1-5
TGTGCCAGCAGCCAAGAGAGGGTGGGGGAGCAGTTCTTC | CASSQERVGEQFF | TRBV4-2 | - | many | TRBJ2-1
TGTGCCAGCGGGACTAGCTCCCACAATGAGCAGTTCTTC | CASGTSSHNEQFF | TRBV2 | TRBD2 | few | TRBJ2-1
TGTGCCAGCAGTGCGCTAGGGATCAATGAGCAGTTCTTC | CASSALGINEQFF | TRBV6-1 | - | many | TRBJ2-1
TGTGCCAGTAGTATAGGGACCGTCCCGCAAGAGACCCAGTACTTC | CASSIGTVPQETQYF | TRBV19 | - | few | TRBJ2-5
TGTGCCAGCAGTTACCGGGACCCTAGCACAGATACGCAGTATTTT | CASSYRDPSTDTQYF | TRBV6-6 | - | many | TRBJ2-3
TGTGCCAGCAGCCCGGACATTTACAATGAGCAGTTCTTC | CASSPDIYNEQFF | TRBV7-2 | - | many | TRBJ2-1
TGTGCCGGGTACTCGGGAGCGGGGGTCTACGAGCAGTACTTC | CAGYSGAGVYEQYF | TRBV2 | TRBD2 | few | TRBJ2-7
TGTGCCAGCAGCTTAGTATCGGGACACAACACCGGGGAGCTGTTTTTT | CASSLVSGHNTGELFF | TRBV11-2 | - | many | TRBJ2-2
TGCAGTGCTAGAAGCGGGGGGACTACAGATACGCAGTATTTT | CSARSGGTTDTQYF | TRBV20-1 | TRBD2 | many | TRBJ2-3
TGTGCCAGCAGCCCCGGCCGGGCTAGCGGATACAATGAGCAGTTCTTC | CASSPGRASGYNEQFF | TRBV3-1 | TRBD2 | few | TRBJ2-1
TGTGCCAGCAGCTGGGGACAGGGGGCGACCGGGGAGCTGTTTTTT | CASSWGQGATGELFF | TRBV7-3 | TRBD1 | - | TRBJ2-2
TGTGCCAGCAGTGAAGAGCAGGGAAGGACTGAAGCTTTCTTT | CASSEEQGRTEAFF | TRBV6-1 | - | - | TRBJ1-1
TGTGCCAGCAGTTCGGCTGGGCTCAGGGACGGGACAGATACGCAGTATTTT | CASSSAGLRDGTDTQYF | TRBV6-5 | - | - | TRBJ2-3
TGCAGCACCCGACAGGGGAGCAATCAGCCCCAGCATTTT | CSTRQGSNQPQHF | TRBV29-1 | TRBD1 | many | TRBJ1-5
TGCAGCGTTGATAGGGGTACTGAAGCTTTCTTT | CSVDRGTEAFF | TRBV29-1 | - | - | TRBJ1-1
TGCAGTGCAGGGACAATTGGCTACACCTTC | CSAGTIGYTF | TRBV20-1 | - | many | TRBJ1-2
TGTGCCAGCAGCCAAGAAGAGACCCAGTACTTC | CASSQEETQYF | TRBV3-1 | - | many | TRBJ2-5
TGCAGCGTTGTTGTGGCGGGAGCAGATACGCAGTATTTT | CSVVVAGADTQYF | TRBV29-1 | TRBD2 | few | TRBJ2-3
TGTGCCAGCAGTTTACGTTTGGGGAACACCGGGGAGCTGTTTTTT | CASSLRLGNTGELFF | TRBV12-3/TRBV12-4 | - | many | TRBJ2-2